This T cell receptor beta chain was identified during a study of shared clonotypes between healthy human individuals. The CDR3 extends over 16 amino acids. V lost 4 bases and J lost 8; bases outside the gene matches: 13. Germline CDR1 is GTSNPN and CDR2 is SVGIG (reference sequence). The protocol was immunoSEQ multiplex PCR, while the TCRdb copy is restricted to in-frame clones and leaves out a portion. The table shows around 200,000 clones, with roughly 91% occurring only once. The chain is built from TRBV30 and TRBJ1-4, with 10 bases identical to TRBD1. This receptor was obtained from a woman in her thirties in good health. What was sequenced was naive CD4+ T cells sorted from blood. Sample subset: CD45RA+ positively selected. CDR3 loop: CAWTPGQGVWAEKLFF. The CDR3, as DNA: TGTGCCTGGACCCCCGGACAGGGGGTCTGGGCAGAAAAACTGTTTTTT.